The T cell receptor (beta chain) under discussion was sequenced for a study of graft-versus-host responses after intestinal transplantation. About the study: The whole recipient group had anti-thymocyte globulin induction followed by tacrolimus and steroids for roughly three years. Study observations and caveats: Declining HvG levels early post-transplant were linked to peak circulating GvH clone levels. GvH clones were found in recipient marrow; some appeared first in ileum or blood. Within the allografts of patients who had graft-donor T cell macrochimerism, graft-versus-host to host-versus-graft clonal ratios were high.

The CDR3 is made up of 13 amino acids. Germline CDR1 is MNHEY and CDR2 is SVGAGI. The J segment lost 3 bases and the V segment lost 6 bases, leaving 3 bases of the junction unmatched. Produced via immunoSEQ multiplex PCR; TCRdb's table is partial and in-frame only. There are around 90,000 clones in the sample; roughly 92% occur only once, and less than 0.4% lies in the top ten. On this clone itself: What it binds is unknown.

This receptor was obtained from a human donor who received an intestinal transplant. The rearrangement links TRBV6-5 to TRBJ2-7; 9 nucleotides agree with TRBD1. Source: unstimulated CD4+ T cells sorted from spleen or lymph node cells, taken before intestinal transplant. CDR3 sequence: CASSYRGRYEQYF. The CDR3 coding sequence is TGTGCCAGCAGCTACAGGGGGCGCTACGAGCAGTACTTC.